The entry below describes one TCR beta chain. What this receptor recognizes is not known. No much larger clonotype is one base removed from it; base qualities were not supplied. The data originate from a study of blood T cell repertoires in COVID-19 (dated by TCRdb to the early 2020s). With regard to the full study: Samples covering the acute and convalescent phases of COVID-19 were provided by collaborators in the United States, Italy and Spain. The samples were drawn from the first 160 participants of the ongoing ImmuneRACE study and from 1,254 subjects provided by 6 global collaborators. Subjects who had been exposed to COVID-19, were actively infected with it, or had recovered from it provided the deeply sampled blood TCRbeta repertoires that made up the dataset. Nearly every sample came with metadata listing a de-identified subject ID, COVID-19 status, age in years and sex. HLA class I and class II types, where available, came from metadata supplied by the sample provider rather than from assay-based typing. The prospective study material was composed of cDNA or gDNA derived from T cells, B-cell-depleted T cells, or PBMCs. The repertoires were released in a freely available public database meant as a resource for research on the immune response to SARS-CoV-2. What the research found in general, with its limitations: The amount of clinical and demographic metadata varied by source and participant and was provided uncurated.

Trimming removed 3 bases from V and 4 bases from J, leaving 10 bases between the germline ends. The germline V gene (reference sequence) yields LGHDT for CDR1 and YNNKEL for CDR2. The CDR3 numbers 14 residues from cysteine through phenylalanine. This entry keeps only the CDR3 DNA: 42 bases, framed from base 1. The collaborating institutions used their own protocols to collect whole blood in K2EDTA tubes. Collaborator samples were shipped for TCRbeta analysis as frozen whole blood, isolated PBMCs, or DNA extracted from either sample type. The immunoSEQ Assay, a bias-controlled multiplex PCR, was used to amplify TCRbeta CDR3 regions from genomic DNA. Turning to the authors' computational methods: Nucleated cell counts per sample were estimated from amplification of reference gene primers within the assay. Sequence reads were collapsed and filtered to measure the absolute abundance of every unique TCRbeta CDR3 rearrangement. For each sample, productive Simpson clonality was calculated as the square root of Simpson's diversity index over productive rearrangements. TCRdb took over this immuneACCESS table, retaining in-frame rearrangements with V and J assigned. Such tables are incomplete; in checked studies, under half of the missing clones stem from an unresolved V gene, and the remainder is unexplained. D and trimming come from the DNA, and the V and J calls and clone size come from that table. The sample includes 150,000 to 200,000 clones, with around nine tenths observed a single time. Clones ranked in the top ten supply 5% to 6.5% of the sample.

The rearrangement combines TRBV3-1 (or the pseudogene TRBV3-2) with TRBJ2-1, with the identity of the D gene unclear. Sequenced: peripheral blood. The receptor comes from a man aged 40-50 years with active or convalescent COVID-19. The CDR3 region reads CASSHFSGYNEQFF. The nucleotide sequence reads TGTGCCAGCAGCCACTTCTCCGGTTACAATGAGCAGTTCTTC.